This TCR beta chain was identified during a study of cytotoxic CD8 clonotypes in ibrutinib-treated CLL. Study results and caveats: Public clonotypes were seen rarely and were contracted or stable on treatment. Clonality showed a rise at ibrutinib response that reversed toward baseline at progression. Higher circulating CD8+ T-cell counts strongly accompanied higher baseline clonality, above age-matched healthy donors.

Germline lookup yields CDR1 SGHKS and CDR2 YYEKEE (reference sequence). The CDR3 is 15 residues long. With 3 bases clipped from V and 0 bases from J, the junction kept 2 bases outside the gene matches. Clones were sequenced by immunoSEQ multiplex PCR, and TCRdb holds only the in-frame ones, with some missing. The sample holds around 330,000 clones, 67% seen once. Genomic DNA in an amount of 2 to 2.5 micrograms was extracted from cryopreserved PBMCs and used for the preparation of TCR beta libraries. Note on this clone: Its antigen remains unidentified.

Sample: PBMCs, taken after 36 months of ibrutinib treatment. The clonotype originates from a human donor with chronic lymphocytic leukemia. The rearrangement links TRBV5-5 to TRBJ2-3; 9 bases map to TRBD1. In nucleotides, the CDR3 is TGTGCCAGCAGCTCCGGACAGGGGAGCACAGATACGCAGTATTTT. The encoded protein is CASSSGQGSTDTQYF.